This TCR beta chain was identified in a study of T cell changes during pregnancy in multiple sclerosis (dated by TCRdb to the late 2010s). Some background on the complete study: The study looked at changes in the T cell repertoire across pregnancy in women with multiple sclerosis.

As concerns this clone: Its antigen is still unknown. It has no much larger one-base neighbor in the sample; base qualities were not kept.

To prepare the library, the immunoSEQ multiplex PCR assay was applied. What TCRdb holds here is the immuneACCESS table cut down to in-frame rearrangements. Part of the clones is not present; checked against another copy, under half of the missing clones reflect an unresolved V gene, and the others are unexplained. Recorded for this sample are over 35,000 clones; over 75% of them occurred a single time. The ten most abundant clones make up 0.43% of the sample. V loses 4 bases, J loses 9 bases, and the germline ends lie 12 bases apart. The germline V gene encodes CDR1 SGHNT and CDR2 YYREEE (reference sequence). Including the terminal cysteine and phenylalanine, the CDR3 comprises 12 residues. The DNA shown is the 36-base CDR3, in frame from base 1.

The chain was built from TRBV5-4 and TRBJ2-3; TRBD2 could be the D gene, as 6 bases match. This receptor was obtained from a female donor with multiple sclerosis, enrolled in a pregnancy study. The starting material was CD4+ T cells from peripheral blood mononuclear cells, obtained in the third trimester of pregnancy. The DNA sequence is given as TGTGCCAGCAGCCTCCCCGCGGGGACGCAGTATTTT. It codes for CASSLPAGTQYF.